This is a list of T cell receptor beta chains from one sample in a study of blood T cells in healthy people across ages. Via MiXCR, TCRdb re-called the 5' RACE reads, giving one row per CDR3 protein. This sample yields about 2 million distinct CDR3 sequences, of which just under 50% are seen a single time; roughly 2% belongs to the top ten. Sequencing was performed on blood. Receptor source: a woman aged 40 to 50 in good health. CDR3s include the opening cysteine and the closing phenylalanine or tryptophan. The order of the fields is CDR3 protein, CDR3 DNA, CDR3 length, D gene, V gene, clone size, J gene. D genes are given only for firm matches. Size tells how often a clone was seen (once, few, many) or the class of an expanded clone, and some rows leave it out.

CASSPPARSYQPQHF	TGTGCCAGCAGCCCCCCTGCCAGAAGCTATCAGCCCCAGCATTTT	15	-	TRBV6-6	few	TRBJ1-5
CSARLQDRGYF	TGCAGTGCCCGTCTTCAGGACAGGGGGTACTTC	11	TRBD1	TRBV20-1	-	TRBJ2-5
CASSHRTGGSYGYTF	TGTGCCAGCAGCCACCGGACAGGGGGGAGCTATGGCTACACCTTC	15	TRBD1	TRBV4-2	-	TRBJ1-2
CSALAIISGANVLTF	TGCAGTGCACTAGCGATTATATCTGGGGCCAACGTCCTGACTTTC	15	TRBD2	TRBV20-1	-	TRBJ2-6
CASVRSETQYF	TGTGCCAGCGTTCGTTCGGAGACCCAGTACTTC	11	-	TRBV6-6	few	TRBJ2-5
CSVEVIQGANYGYAF	TGCAGCGTTGAAGTGATACAGGGGGCAAACTATGGCTACGCCTTC	15	TRBD1	TRBV29-1	once	TRBJ1-2
CASGTSGDPQLSNEQFF	TGTGCCAGCGGGACTAGCGGGGATCCACAACTAAGCAATGAGCAGTTCTTC	17	TRBD2	TRBV6-1	-	TRBJ2-1
CASSVGVGTNYNEQFF	TGTGCCAGCAGCGTAGGTGTGGGGACCAATTACAATGAGCAGTTCTTC	16	-	TRBV9	few	TRBJ2-1
CSAKVGETEQYF	TGCAGTGCTAAGGTGGGGGAAACCGAGCAGTACTTC	12	-	TRBV20-1	many	TRBJ2-7
CSVDGLAGGSYNEQFF	TGCAGCGTGGACGGACTAGCGGGAGGTTCCTACAATGAGCAGTTCTTC	16	TRBD2	TRBV29-1	-	TRBJ2-1
CASREQEGYNEQFF	TGTGCCAGCCGAGAACAGGAGGGCTACAATGAGCAGTTCTTC	14	-	TRBV6-1	-	TRBJ2-1
CSVDVGTAYGYTF	TGCAGCGTTGACGTCGGGACAGCCTATGGCTACACCTTC	13	TRBD1	TRBV29-1	once	TRBJ1-2
CASSLQGAAKNIQYF	TGTGCCAGCAGCCTACAGGGGGCGGCCAAAAACATTCAGTACTTC	15	TRBD1	TRBV12-3/TRBV12-4	-	TRBJ2-4
CASSELLGAGGPYNEQFF	TGTGCCAGCAGTGAGCTTCTCGGGGCGGGGGGGCCGTACAATGAGCAGTTCTTC	18	TRBD2	TRBV6-1	-	TRBJ2-1
CASSPLGQGHNSPLHF	TGTGCCAGCTCACCTCTCGGACAGGGGCATAATTCACCCCTCCACTTT	16	TRBD1	TRBV18	-	TRBJ1-6
CASFGEQFF	TGTGCCAGCTTCGGTGAGCAGTTCTTC	9	-	TRBV21-1	-	TRBJ2-1
CASSFGTEQFF	TGTGCCAGCAGTTTCGGGACAGAGCAGTTCTTC	11	-	TRBV12-3/TRBV12-4	-	TRBJ2-1
CASSWTQGANAEAFF	TGCGCCAGCAGCTGGACACAGGGGGCGAACGCTGAAGCTTTCTTT	15	TRBD1	TRBV5-1	once	TRBJ1-1
CASSSRVGGDNEQFF	TGTGCCAGCAGTTCCCGAGTAGGGGGGGACAATGAGCAGTTCTTC	15	-	TRBV6-5	-	TRBJ2-1
CASSRLGGPGANVLTF	TGTGCCAGCAGCCGACTAGGGGGACCTGGGGCCAACGTCCTGACTTTC	16	-	TRBV7-9	-	TRBJ2-6
CAISDPGSGGMVNEQFF	TGTGCCATCAGTGACCCCGGGTCTGGGGGTATGGTGAATGAGCAGTTCTTC	17	-	TRBV10-3	-	TRBJ2-1
CSARDSGNPTGANVLTF	TGCAGTGCTAGAGATTCAGGGAACCCCACGGGGGCCAACGTCCTGACTTTC	17	-	TRBV20-1	-	TRBJ2-6
CASSLLAQNNNSPLHF	TGTGCCAGCAGCTTGTTGGCACAGAACAATAATTCACCCCTCCACTTT	16	-	TRBV7-2	few	TRBJ1-6
CASSERQRGYNQPQHF	TGTGCCAGCAGTGAAAGACAGAGGGGCTATAATCAGCCCCAGCATTTT	16	-	TRBV6-1	-	TRBJ1-5
CSVQRQGTKGYTF	TGCAGCGTACAACGACAGGGAACAAAGGGCTACACCTTC	13	TRBD1	TRBV29-1	-	TRBJ1-2
CASSQGPGSTRDSTEAFF	TGTGCCAGCAGCCAAGGCCCAGGATCGACACGGGACAGCACTGAAGCTTTCTTT	18	TRBD1	TRBV3-1	-	TRBJ1-1
CASSPRTGRANYGYTF	TGTGCCAGCAGTCCGAGGACAGGACGAGCTAACTATGGCTACACCTTC	16	TRBD1	TRBV12-3/TRBV12-4	-	TRBJ1-2
CASSQDSTNSYEQYF	TGCGCCAGCAGCCAAGATTCGACTAACTCCTACGAGCAGTACTTC	15	-	TRBV4-3	-	TRBJ2-7
CASSQTVSNQPQHF	TGTGCCAGCAGTCAAACCGTTAGCAATCAGCCCCAGCATTTT	14	-	TRBV6-6	-	TRBJ1-5
CASSPGRGIRTDTQYF	TGTGCCAGCAGTCCCGGTCGCGGAATACGCACAGATACGCAGTATTTT	16	-	TRBV12-3/TRBV12-4	-	TRBJ2-3
CASSLIQGYEQYF	TGTGCCAGCAGCTTAATACAGGGCTACGAGCAGTACTTC	13	-	TRBV7-2	-	TRBJ2-7
CASKGLAVYEQYF	TGTGCCAGCAAGGGGCTAGCCGTCTACGAGCAGTACTTC	13	-	TRBV28	-	TRBJ2-7
CASRGRGLETQYF	TGTGCCAGCAGGGGCAGGGGGCTTGAGACCCAGTACTTC	13	TRBD1	TRBV6-6	few	TRBJ2-5
CASSQGGLAGGFTGELFF	TGCGCCAGCAGCCAAGGAGGACTAGCGGGGGGGTTCACCGGGGAGCTGTTTTTT	18	TRBD2	TRBV4-3	-	TRBJ2-2
CASSVASGGPTEQFF	TGTGCCAGCAGCGTAGCTAGCGGGGGGCCCACTGAGCAGTTCTTC	15	TRBD2	TRBV9	-	TRBJ2-1
CASRSSVAYEQYF	TGTGCCAGCAGAAGTTCGGTGGCCTACGAGCAGTACTTC	13	-	TRBV2	-	TRBJ2-7
CASSPITGGRLGGEQYF	TGTGCCAGCAGTCCAATCACAGGGGGGAGACTAGGGGGCGAGCAGTACTTC	17	TRBD1	TRBV6-6	few	TRBJ2-7
CASSQVTGTTPLHF	TGTGCCAGCAGCCAAGTGACAGGGACGACGCCCCTCCACTTT	14	TRBD1	TRBV14	-	TRBJ1-6
CASSWGGTEINIQYF	TGCGCCAGCAGCTGGGGCGGGACGGAGATAAACATTCAGTACTTC	15	-	TRBV5-1	-	TRBJ2-4
CASSIAGHYEQYF	TGTGCCAGCAGCATCGCAGGGCACTACGAGCAGTACTTC	13	-	TRBV12-3/TRBV12-4	many	TRBJ2-7